The rows below give T cell receptor beta chains drawn from one sample of a study of blood T cell repertoires in COVID-19. The repertoire was sequenced with immunoSEQ multiplex PCR; TCRdb's copy has only in-frame clones and lacks some. The sample records around 300,000 clones, 75% to 90% being singletons. Sequenced sample: PBMCs or T cells enriched from blood (not recorded which). The receptors originated from a woman aged 18-29 years who had recovered from COVID-19. Both conserved end residues are part of each CDR3. A row's size may be missing; if present it is once, few, many or a size class.

j_call,clone_size,v_call,cdr3_aa
TRBJ1-2,few,TRBV15,CATSRDLGTGTRYGYTF
TRBJ1-2,.,TRBV5-1,CASSSGQGDGYTF
TRBJ1-2,.,TRBV9,CASSPTLQGAGYGYTF
TRBJ2-4,.,TRBV6-6,CASSSGTGTNIQYF
TRBJ1-2,.,TRBV5-1,CASRLHTDSNYGYTF
TRBJ1-5,few,TRBV10-3,CAISSQQGTIGTQHF
TRBJ2-7,.,TRBV6-5,CASSLLTGDPSEQYF
TRBJ2-7,.,TRBV7-9,CASSPRWTGGLNEQYF
TRBJ2-7,.,TRBV7-6,CASSLSPGTGEDEQYF
TRBJ1-2,once,TRBV5-1,CASSSRQGSGYTF
TRBJ2-4,.,TRBV10-3,CATRGQPKNIQYF
TRBJ1-1,.,TRBV25-1,CASSDRREGRDTEAFF
TRBJ1-2,.,TRBV6-5,CASSRETNYGYTF
TRBJ2-5,.,TRBV10-3,CAISEGDREEETQYF
TRBJ2-5,.,TRBV7-2,CASSSERAGGLETQYF
TRBJ2-3,few,TRBV28,CASSLSHPRGAGAIDTQYF
TRBJ2-1,.,TRBV7-9,CASSRRTGRNEQFF
TRBJ2-3,.,TRBV5-6,CASSKTSGGKADTQYF
TRBJ2-5,.,TRBV5-1,CASSLGDRVLETQYF
TRBJ2-1,.,TRBV6-2/TRBV6-3,CASSLNPDSGGNEQFF
TRBJ2-1,.,TRBV6-4,CASSEGTSGWNEQFF
TRBJ2-7,.,TRBV2,CASRGSSGGYEQYF
TRBJ2-1,once,TRBV5-1,CASSLELRGYNEQFF
TRBJ1-2,.,TRBV6-5,CASNQGAGYYGYTF
TRBJ1-5,.,TRBV28,CASSFEDSNQPQHF
TRBJ2-2,.,TRBV7-9,CASSSDRGHVDTGELFF
TRBJ2-2,.,TRBV18,CASSPDGLHFTGELFF
TRBJ2-3,.,TRBV7-3,CASSQYLGGVSRSDTQYF
TRBJ1-1,.,TRBV2,CASSETRVATEAFF
TRBJ1-5,.,TRBV7-6,CASSTGVGSNQPQHF
TRBJ2-7,.,TRBV11-2,CASSFTGGRSTYEQYF
TRBJ1-5,once,TRBV29-1,CCTGEGNQPQHF
TRBJ2-5,.,TRBV6-5,CASSPGGTYQETQYF
TRBJ1-1,.,TRBV19,CASSIRDRRTEAFF
TRBJ1-4,.,TRBV19,CASTAARGSTNEKLFF
TRBJ2-3,.,TRBV11-2,CASSLLPAGGSTDTQYF
TRBJ1-6,.,TRBV23-1,CASSLRDNHNSPLHF
TRBJ2-1,.,TRBV2,CALTSGGNEQFF
TRBJ1-2,.,TRBV10-1,CASSELVTGGPGYTF
TRBJ2-5,.,TRBV2,CASIYSRREETQYF
TRBJ2-7,.,TRBV5-1,CASSLDRAHVEQYF
TRBJ2-1,once,TRBV6-5,CASWSRIADYNEQFF
TRBJ2-5,.,TRBV6-5,CASSYSLWTEETQYF
TRBJ2-7,.,TRBV7-6,CASSLAPGSYEQYF
TRBJ1-5,.,TRBV28,CASSILGGQPQHF
TRBJ2-6,.,TRBV7-9,CASSPGQGRTGANVLTF